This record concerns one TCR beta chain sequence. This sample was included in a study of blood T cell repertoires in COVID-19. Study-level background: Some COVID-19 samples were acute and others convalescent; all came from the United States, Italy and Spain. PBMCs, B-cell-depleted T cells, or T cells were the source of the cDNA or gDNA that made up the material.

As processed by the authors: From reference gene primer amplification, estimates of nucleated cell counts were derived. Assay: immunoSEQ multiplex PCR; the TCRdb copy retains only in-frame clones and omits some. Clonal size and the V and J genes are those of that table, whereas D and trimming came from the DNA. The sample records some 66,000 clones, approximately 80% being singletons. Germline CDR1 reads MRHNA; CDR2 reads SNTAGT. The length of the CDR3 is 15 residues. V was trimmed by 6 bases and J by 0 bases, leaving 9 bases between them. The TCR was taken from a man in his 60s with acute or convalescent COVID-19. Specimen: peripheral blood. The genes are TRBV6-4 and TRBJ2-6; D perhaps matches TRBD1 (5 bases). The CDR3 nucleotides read TGTGCCAGCAGAGCCACAGGCTCTGGGGCCAACGTCCTGACTTTC. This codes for CASRATGSGANVLTF.